These 16 T cell receptor beta chains were all obtained from the same sample, sequenced in a study of cytomegalovirus exposure and HLA in healthy donors. 13 Jbeta primers and 60 Vbeta primers were used for the PCR. Sequencing was performed with immunoSEQ multiplex PCR; in TCRdb, only in-frame clones are kept and a portion is missing. The sample consists of about 190,000 clones, about nine tenths of them appearing once. The sequenced sample consisted of PBMCs. These receptors came from a boy between 2 and 10 years old in good health and CMV-seronegative.

V gene TRBV4-1 combines with J gene TRBJ2-3, with unresolved D. This CDR3 has 15 residues. Deletions cut 1 base from V and 4 bases from J, with 12 bases between. Per the germline V gene, CDR1 is MGHRA and CDR2 is YSYEKL. The CDR3 DNA follows: TGCGCCAGCAGCCAAGTGGGCTCGCTGGCAGATACGCAGTATTTT. Translated: CASSQVGSLADTQYF.

The chain uses TRBV5-1 and TRBJ1-1, with 7 bases matching TRBD1. Trimming took 4 bases from V and 4 from J; bases not matched to a gene: 10. Germline V gene lookup returns CDR1 SGHRS and CDR2 YFSETQ. The CDR3 totals 15 residues. CDR3: CASSPTGQKSTEAFF. The DNA for the CDR3 is TGCGCCAGCAGCCCCACGGGACAGAAGAGCACTGAAGCTTTCTTT.

The chain uses TRBV30 and TRBJ1-6; tentative D call: TRBD1 (6 bases). V shed 0 bases and J shed 0 bases, with 9 bases lying between them. The CDR3 spans 16 residues. Germline V gene sequence: CDR1 GTSNPN, CDR2 SVGIG (reference sequence). The CDR3 here is CAWSVTGNSYNSPLHF. CDR3 DNA sequence: TGTGCCTGGAGTGTTACAGGGAACTCCTATAATTCACCCCTCCACTTT.

The V and J genes are TRBV5-1 and TRBJ2-3, with a weak D call TRBD2 (6 bases). CDR3 length equals 13 residues. The germline V and J ends were trimmed by 7 bases and 1 base, with 10 bases remaining between them. Germline loops: CDR1 SGHRS, CDR2 YFSETQ. The CDR3 sequence: CASGGPGTDTQYF. The CDR3 nucleotides are TGCGCCAGCGGAGGGCCGGGCACAGATACGCAGTATTTT.

This chain connects TRBV19 to TRBJ2-3; 8 bases are shared with TRBD2. Trimming took 5 bases from V and 2 from J; bases not matched to a gene: 15. This CDR3 has 18 residues. Germline CDR1 and CDR2: LNHDA and SQIVND (reference sequence). The CDR3 DNA reads as TGTGCCAGTAGTCCCCTCCCAAAAACTAGCGGATCCACAGATACGCAGTATTTT. Protein: CASSPLPKTSGSTDTQYF.

The chain has TRBV7-6 and TRBJ1-1; tentative D call: TRBD1 (6 bases). CDR1 and CDR2 (germline): SGHVS, FNYEAQ. Deletions cut 5 bases from V and 0 bases from J, with 10 bases between. The CDR3 covers 14 residues. The CDR3 DNA reads as TGTGCCAGCAGCCCTTCAGGGGTGAACACTGAAGCTTTCTTT. Protein: CASSPSGVNTEAFF. The full variable domain, in which reference TRBV7-6 and TRBJ1-1 provide the parts outside the CDR3, is GAGVSQSPRYKVTKRGQDVALRCDPISGHVSLYWYRQALGQGPEFLTYFNYEAQQDKSGLPNDRFSAERPEGSISTLTIQRTEQRDSAMYRCASSPSGVNTEAFFGQGTRLTVV.

Only a few counts were recorded for this clone. This chain uses TRBV10-3 with TRBJ2-3, with TRBD1 identical over 9 bases. CDR3 length: 14 residues. Looked up from germline, CDR1 is ENHRY and CDR2 is SYGVKD. J gave up 4 bases and V 10 bases, and 9 bases lay outside the gene matches. The CDR3 protein is CATLPTGGADTQYF. Here the CDR3 DNA reads TGTGCCACCCTACCGACAGGGGGAGCAGATACGCAGTATTTT.

This rearrangement joins TRBV9 to TRBJ2-3; unclear D gene. The germline V gene encodes CDR1 SGDLS and CDR2 YYNGEE. The length of the CDR3 is 14 residues. Trimming pared 1 base from V and 6 bases from J, leaving 12 bases between. In DNA, the CDR3 is TGTGCCAGCAGCGTACGGAGCGCCGCCGATACGCAGTATTTT. This codes for CASSVRSAADTQYF.

This clone was found a few times. The chain links TRBV19 to TRBJ1-5, with 8 positions matching TRBD1. The CDR3 is 15 amino acids. The trim removed 5 bases at V and 7 bases at J, leaving 10 bases unmatched. CDR1 and CDR2 from the germline V gene are LNHDA and SQIVND (reference sequence). The CDR3 sequence is CASSSPDRVNQPQHF. CDR3 DNA sequence: TGTGCCAGTAGTTCCCCGGACAGGGTTAACCAGCCCCAGCATTTT.

Regarding this clone: A junction end diverges from the germline sequence, so it may reflect a read error. J is TRBJ1-2 and V is TRBV7-9; a weak D match, TRBD1 (6 bases). CDR3 length equals 13 residues. CDR1 is SEHNR, CDR2 FQNEAQ, per germline (reference sequence). CDR3 sequence (DNA): TGTTCCAGCAGCAGATTGCAGGGGAATGGCTACACCTTC. It translates to CSSSRLQGNGYTF. Combining the CDR3 with reference TRBV7-9 and TRBJ1-2 gives the whole variable domain DTGVSQNPRHKITKRGQNVTFRCDPISEHNRLYWYRQTLGQGPEFLTYFQNEAQLEKSRLLSDRFSAERPKGSFSTLEIQRTEQGDSAMYLCSSSRLQGNGYTFGSGTRLTVV.

V is TRBV7-2 and J is TRBJ1-1; 7 nucleotides match TRBD1. The CDR3 is made up of 16 amino acids. Unmatched junction bases numbered 9, after V lost 5 bases and J lost 0 bases. Germline V gene lookup returns CDR1 SGHTA and CDR2 FQGNSA. CDR3 DNA: TGTGCCAGCAGCCGGGACAGTGGCGGCCTGAACACTGAAGCTTTCTTT. It translates to CASSRDSGGLNTEAFF.

This clone was seen once. The chain combines TRBV7-8 with TRBJ2-5, with D hard to call. The CDR3 totals 15 residues. The V gene lost 8 bases and the J gene lost 2 bases, with 18 bases spanning the gap. CDR1 SGHVS and CDR2 FQNEAQ come from the germline V gene. The CDR3 sequence: CASQAIGVRQETQYF. The CDR3 region has the DNA TGTGCCAGCCAGGCCATTGGTGTAAGACAAGAGACCCAGTACTTC.

The V and J genes are TRBV5-4 and TRBJ1-1, with TRBD1 as a possible D gene (5 bases). Trimming stripped 4 bases from V and 5 bases from J, with 12 bases between. This CDR3 has 13 amino acids. Germline V gene data show CDR1 as SGHNT and CDR2 as YYREEE (reference sequence). In DNA form, the CDR3 reads TGTGCCAGCAGCCCTGCGGGGGTTACTGAAGCTTTCTTT. Its protein is CASSPAGVTEAFF.

The rearrangement uses TRBV4-2 and TRBJ1-1, with D maybe TRBD1 (6 bases). V shed 0 bases and J shed 4 bases, with 9 bases lying between them. The germline CDR1 and CDR2 sequences are LGHNA and YNFKEQ. This CDR3 is 14 amino acids long. The CDR3 is CASSQEGRGTEAFF. The CDR3 DNA reads TGTGCCAGCAGCCAAGAAGGCAGGGGCACTGAAGCTTTCTTT.

The chain carries TRBV18 and TRBJ2-7; 11 bases fit TRBD1. CDR1 and CDR2 from the germline V gene are KGHSH and LQKENI. Germline trimming cut 0 bases from V and 4 bases from J; bases unmatched to any gene: 11. The CDR3 is 18 amino acids. The CDR3 reads CASSPPVSWTGGTYEQYF. The CDR3 DNA follows: TGTGCCAGCTCACCACCGGTGTCGTGGACAGGGGGCACGTACGAGCAGTACTTC.

The CDR3 loop is CATSSGTAGGPYTQYF. CDR3 in DNA: TGTGCCACCAGCAGCGGCACGGCGGGAGGGCCATATACGCAGTATTTT. The gene calls are TRBV15 and TRBJ2-3, with 9 bases identical to TRBD2. This CDR3 is built from 16 residues. Per the germline V gene, CDR1 is LNHNV and CDR2 is YYDKDF (reference sequence). V was pared by 3 bases and J by 7 bases, with 11 bases of the junction left unmatched.